This TCR beta chain was observed in a study of liver allograft versus peripheral blood T cells. Study overall: Recipients' peripheral blood supplied the T cell receptor repertoires against which those in transplanted livers were compared.

MiXCR, applied by TCRdb to the reads, yields one record per CDR3 protein. The sample holds 13,000 or so distinct CDR3 sequences, less than 20% seen once. A remark on this clonotype: Its matching antigen is unknown.

Trimming cost V 2 bases and J 4 bases; bases outside gene matches: 8. The CDR3 length is 16 residues. Per germline, CDR1 SGHTA and CDR2 FQGNSA. Findings and caveats of the study: Intragraft liver T cell receptor repertoires reportedly differed from peripheral blood repertoires.

V gene TRBV7-2 combines with J gene TRBJ2-1, with 7 bases aligning to TRBD2. The clonotype was recovered from a human patient who had a liver transplant. A share of the T cells may be of graft donor origin. The CDR3 coding sequence is TGTGCCAGCAGCTTATTAGGCGGGAGTTTTTACAATGAGCAGTTCTTC. It is translated as CASSLLGGSFYNEQFF.